What follows is one TCR beta chain and its context. Its antigen is currently unknown. Deep-level running was used for the assay. Here immunoSEQ multiplex PCR was the method, and the copy in TCRdb shows in-frame clones only, minus some. The table has about 1.5 million clones, 95% to 99% seen once. In the CD4+ fraction, cells were divided into CD45RA+ naive and CD45RA-negative memory subsets. These data come from a study of shared clonotypes between healthy human individuals. Regarding the study as a whole: Donor clonotype sharing was expected to depend on sequencing depth. When naive CD4 clonotypes were compared across several donors, 4% to 6.5% were shared.

The V gene's germline CDR1 is ENHRY and CDR2 SYGVKD. The CDR3 is made up of 17 amino acids. With 4 bases removed from V and 2 bases from J, the gap between germline ends came to 20 bases. This receptor was obtained from a man aged 25-45 years in good health. V is TRBV10-3 and J is TRBJ2-5; D not resolved. Sequencing was done on a sample of naive CD4+ T cells sorted from blood. Indicated subset: CD45RA+ positively selected. The CDR3 region is CAISGATTPIPQETQYF. In DNA form, the CDR3 reads TGTGCCATCAGTGGGGCTACGACACCTATACCACAAGAGACCCAGTACTTC.